This TCR beta chain was found in a study of long-term antiretroviral therapy in people with HIV. Regarding the study as a whole: Subsequent to ART, diversity was augmented yet persisted below that of transplant donor controls.

At survey level, the immunoSEQ assay was run in its v3.0 version. TCRdb's copy holds only in-frame clones and misses some; the assay was immunoSEQ multiplex PCR. The repertoire consists of about 21,000 clones, with around 81% occurring once and the leading ten covering less than 15%. The CDR3 extends over 14 amino acids. The V end lost 3 bases, the J end lost 7 bases, and 13 bases lay between the germline ends. CDR1 is KGHSH and CDR2 is LQKENI in the germline V gene. Note on this clone: Its antigen is not identified.

V usage is TRBV18 and J usage is TRBJ2-1; possible D gene TRBD1, 7 bases. The specimen comprised unsorted PBMCs, sampled 0.1 years before starting antiretroviral therapy. The sequence was collected from a man between 40 and 49 years old with HIV. CDR3 loop: CASSPMTGRNEQFF. Here the CDR3 DNA reads TGTGCCAGCTCACCGATGACAGGGAGGAATGAGCAGTTCTTC.